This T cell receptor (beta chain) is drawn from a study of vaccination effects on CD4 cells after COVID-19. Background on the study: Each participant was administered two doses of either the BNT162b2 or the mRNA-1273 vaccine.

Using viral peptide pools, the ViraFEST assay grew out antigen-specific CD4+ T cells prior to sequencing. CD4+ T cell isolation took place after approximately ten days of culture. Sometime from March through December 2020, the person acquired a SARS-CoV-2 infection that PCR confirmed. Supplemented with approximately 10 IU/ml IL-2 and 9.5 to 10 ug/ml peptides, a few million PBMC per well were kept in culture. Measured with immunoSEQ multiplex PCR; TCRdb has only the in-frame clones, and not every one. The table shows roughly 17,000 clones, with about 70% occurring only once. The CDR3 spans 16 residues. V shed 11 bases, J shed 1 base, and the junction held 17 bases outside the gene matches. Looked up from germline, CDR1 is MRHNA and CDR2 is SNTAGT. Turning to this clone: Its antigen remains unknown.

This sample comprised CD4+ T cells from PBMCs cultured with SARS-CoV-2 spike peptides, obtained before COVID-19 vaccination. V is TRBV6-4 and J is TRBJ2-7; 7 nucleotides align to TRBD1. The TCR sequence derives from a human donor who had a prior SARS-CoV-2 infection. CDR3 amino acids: CAVGSAKARGSYEQYF. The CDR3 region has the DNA TGTGCCGTGGGGAGTGCGAAAGCCAGGGGGTCCTACGAGCAGTACTTC.